The 17 T cell receptor beta chains in this list originate from one sample, sequenced in a study of T cells in Graves' hyperthyroidism and ophthalmopathy. Amplification yielded TCR beta CDR3 regions, with RNA transcripts as the source. HTBI primers were the set used in a first-round RT-PCR of the TCR CDR3. TCRdb re-called the multiplex PCR reads through MiXCR, storing one row per CDR3 protein. Here the sample spans under 350,000 distinct CDR3 sequences, 15% to 20% being singletons. Sequencing was carried out using blood. These receptors were obtained from a woman aged 45-60 years with Graves' hyperthyroidism.

The CDR3 here is CASSQSWGDRGFWEQYF. The CDR3 DNA sequence: TGCGCCAGCAGCCAATCTTGGGGGGACAGGGGCTTTTGGGAGCAGTACTTC. V gene TRBV4-1 combines with J gene TRBJ2-7; 10 bases align to TRBD1. This CDR3 has 17 residues. V was pared by 2 bases and J by 7 bases, with 14 bases of the junction left unmatched. Germline V lookup: CDR1 MGHRA, CDR2 YSYEKL.

The chain has TRBV4-1 and TRBJ1-6; TRBD1 matches at 7 bases. The CDR3 is 15 amino acids. Germline CDR1 MGHRA, CDR2 YSYEKL. Losses at the gene ends were 3 bases for V and 8 bases for J; bases not matched to a gene: 7. DNA for the CDR3: TGCGCCAGCAGCCAGCGGGACAGTGGCGATTCACCCCTCCACTTT. Residues: CASSQRDSGDSPLHF.

The V and J genes are TRBV15 and TRBJ1-4, with a tentative D call TRBD1 (5 bases). The germline V and J ends were trimmed by 0 bases and 4 bases, with 9 bases remaining between them. The germline V gene encodes CDR1 LNHNV and CDR2 YYDKDF (reference sequence). The CDR3 runs to 15 residues. In DNA, the CDR3 is TGTGCCACCAGCAGAGACAGGGCCCATAATGAAAAACTGTTTTTT. Its translation is CATSRDRAHNEKLFF.

The table lists this clonotype with a few counts. The chain couples TRBV29-1 to TRBJ2-3, with D perhaps TRBD1 (5 bases). The ends were cut back, 6 bases at V and 0 bases at J, with 16 bases in the middle. The germline CDR1 and CDR2 sequences are SQVTM and ANQGSEA. CDR3 size: 15 residues. CDR3 sequence (DNA): TGCAGCGTCCTCAATCCTGACAGTAGCACAGATACGCAGTATTTT. Translation: CSVLNPDSSTDTQYF.

This clonotype was counted ten times or more. CDR3: CASSLVGGGTTDTQYF. The CDR3, as DNA: TGCGCCAGCAGCTTGGTAGGCGGGGGAACGACAGATACGCAGTATTTT. The chain combines TRBV5-1 with TRBJ2-3; 7 positions match TRBD2. This CDR3 has 16 residues. V lost 0 bases to trimming and J lost 3 bases; unmatched junction nucleotides: 7. Germline CDR1 is SGHRS and CDR2 is YFSETQ.

This clonotype has more than one count but fewer than ten. This chain joins TRBV20-1 and TRBJ2-1; 11 bases fit TRBD2. CDR3 length: 14 residues. The V gene's germline CDR1 is DFQATT and CDR2 SNEGSKA (reference sequence). V gave up 7 bases and J gave up 6 bases; unmatched junction bases: 8. The CDR3 reads CSVRSGRASNEQFF. In DNA, the CDR3 is TGCAGTGTTCGTAGCGGGAGGGCCTCCAATGAGCAGTTCTTC.

The chain joins TRBV28 to TRBJ1-2; D not resolved. The V gene lost 2 bases and the J gene lost 7 bases, with 8 bases spanning the gap. The CDR3 runs to 12 residues. The germline V gene has CDR1 MDHEN and CDR2 SYDVKM. The CDR3 DNA reads TGTGCCAGCAGTTTACGTCGGGGTGGCTACACCTTC. Protein product: CASSLRRGGYTF.

This clonotype was detected ten times or more. The rearrangement uses TRBV20-1 and TRBJ2-7, with 9 bases matching TRBD2. J lost 2 bases, V lost 3 bases, and 8 bases had no gene match. CDR3 length: 15 amino acids. Germline-derived CDR1 and CDR2 are DFQATT and SNEGSKA (reference sequence). This CDR3 is CSARTSGDLTYEQYF. DNA for the CDR3: TGCAGTGCTAGGACTAGCGGCGATTTAACCTACGAGCAGTACTTC.

This clonotype has ten or more counts. The chain has TRBV7-9 and TRBJ1-1; tentative D call: TRBD1 (6 bases). With 5 bases removed from V and 0 bases from J, the gap between germline ends came to 10 bases. Germline CDR1 SEHNR, CDR2 FQNEAQ (reference sequence). The CDR3 loop spans 14 amino acids. CDR3 residues: CASSEQGVNTEAFF. The DNA for the CDR3 is TGTGCCAGCAGCGAACAGGGAGTGAACACTGAAGCTTTCTTT. The whole variable domain, remainder taken from reference TRBV7-9 and TRBJ1-1, is DTGVSQNPRHKITKRGQNVTFRCDPISEHNRLYWYRQTLGQGPEFLTYFQNEAQLEKSRLLSDRFSAERPKGSFSTLEIQRTEQGDSAMYLCASSEQGVNTEAFFGQGTRLTVV.

This clonotype was observed at least ten times. This chain uses TRBV6-1 with TRBJ2-3; TRBD1 or TRBD2 may be the D gene (5 bases each). V was clipped by 7 bases and J by 3 bases, with 20 bases between them. CDR3 length equals 16 residues. Germline V gene data show CDR1 as MNHNS and CDR2 as SASEGT. In DNA, the CDR3 is TGTGCCAGCAAGGATACAGGTGGCGGGTCAACAGATACGCAGTATTTT. Translated: CASKDTGGGSTDTQYF.

This clonotype has just a few counts. The rearrangement uses TRBV6-2 or TRBV6-3 and TRBJ2-3; D is uncertain. The V end was cut by 0 bases, the J end by 2 bases, with 15 bases between. The CDR3 extends over 17 amino acids. CDR1 is MNHEY, CDR2 SVGEGT, per germline. Here the CDR3 reads CASSYSPSSEPTDTQYF. The CDR3 nucleotides read TGTGCCAGCAGTTACTCTCCCAGCAGCGAACCCACAGATACGCAGTATTTT.

This clonotype was counted only a few times. The chain has TRBV6-1 and TRBJ2-2, with D tentatively TRBD1 (7 bases). CDR3 size: 15 residues. Germline loops: CDR1 MNHNS, CDR2 SASEGT. V was pared by 5 bases and J by 3 bases, with 13 bases between. The CDR3 DNA is TGTGCCAGCAGTCACAGGGGAGGAGACACCGGGGAGCTGTTTTTT. Its protein product is CASSHRGGDTGELFF.

This clonotype was counted many times. This chain links TRBV7-9 with TRBJ2-7; no reliable D call. V lost 4 bases and J lost 6, with 13 bases in between. In germline, CDR1 is SEHNR, CDR2 FQNEAQ (reference sequence). The CDR3 runs 13 residues. The CDR3 protein is CASSSLQPSEQYF. CDR3 in DNA: TGTGCCAGCAGCTCCCTACAGCCCTCCGAGCAGTACTTC.

This chain joins TRBV4-1 and TRBJ1-2; no clear D gene. CDR3 length: 12 residues. Per germline, CDR1 MGHRA and CDR2 YSYEKL. V was clipped by 2 bases and J by 8 bases, with 9 bases between them. In DNA, the CDR3 is TGCGCCAGCAGCCAAAATTCCGGGGGCTACACCTTC. Translation gives CASSQNSGGYTF.

This clonotype occurred a few times. J is TRBJ1-2 and V is TRBV6-1, with 7 bases lining up with TRBD1. The CDR3 loop spans 16 amino acids. V lost 4 bases and J lost 2; bases outside the gene matches: 10. Germline values: CDR1 MNHNS, CDR2 SASEGT. The CDR3 reads CASSALPGQTNYGYTF. DNA for the CDR3: TGTGCCAGCAGTGCCCTCCCGGGACAGACGAACTATGGCTACACCTTC.

This clonotype was detected many times. The chain employs TRBV18 and TRBJ1-1; D is unclear. The germline gives CDR1 KGHSH, CDR2 LQKENI. This CDR3 contains 15 residues. Trimming pared 3 bases from V and 1 base from J, leaving 12 bases between. CDR3 protein: CASSPSEVENTEAFF. DNA of the CDR3: TGTGCCAGCTCACCCTCAGAAGTTGAGAACACTGAAGCTTTCTTT.

The chain is built from TRBV24-1 and TRBJ2-1, with TRBD1 matching 10 bases. CDR3 length: 15 amino acids. Germline CDR1 is KGHDR and CDR2 is SFDVKD. Unmatched junction bases numbered 4, after V lost 1 base and J lost 8 bases. CDR3 sequence: CATSDLGTGVDEQFF. The CDR3 bases are TGTGCCACCAGTGATTTAGGGACAGGGGTAGATGAGCAGTTCTTC.